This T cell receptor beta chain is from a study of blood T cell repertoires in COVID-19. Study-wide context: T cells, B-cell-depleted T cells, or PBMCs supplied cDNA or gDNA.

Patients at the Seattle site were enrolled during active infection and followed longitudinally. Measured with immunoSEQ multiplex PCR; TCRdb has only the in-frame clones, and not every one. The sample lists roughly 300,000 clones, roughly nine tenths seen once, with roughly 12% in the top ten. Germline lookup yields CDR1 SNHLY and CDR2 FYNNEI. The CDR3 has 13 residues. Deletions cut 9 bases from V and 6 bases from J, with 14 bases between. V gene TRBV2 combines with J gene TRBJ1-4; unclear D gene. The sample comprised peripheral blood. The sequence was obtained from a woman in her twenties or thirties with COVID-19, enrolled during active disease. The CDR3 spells CARRWREDEKLFF. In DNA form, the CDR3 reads TGTGCCAGGAGGTGGAGAGAGGATGAAAAACTGTTTTTT. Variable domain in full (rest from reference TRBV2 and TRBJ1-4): EPEVTQTPSHQVTQMGQEVILRCVPISNHLYFYWYRQILGQKVEFLVSFYNNEISEKSEIFDDQFSVERPDGSNFTLKIRSTKLEDSAMYFCARRWREDEKLFFGSGTQLSVL.